This TCR beta chain comes out of a study of neurological immune-mediated disorders. The time point: technical triplicate 2. Sequencing of 15-18 subjects in each run yielded over 160 million TCR-beta sequences. TCRdb recomputed calls from the 5' RACE reads with MiXCR, one row per CDR3 protein. Here the sample spans roughly 57,000 distinct CDR3 sequences, 24% being singletons. This clonotype was observed at least ten times. Sequenced: PBMCs. This receptor was obtained from a man aged 55 to 69 with HTLV-1-associated myelopathy (HAM/TSP).

CDR3 residues: CSARDETGYGDYGYTF. CDR3 DNA: TGCAGTGCTAGAGATGAAACAGGGTACGGGGACTATGGCTACACCTTC. The rearrangement links TRBV20-1 to TRBJ1-2; perhaps TRBD1 as D (6 bases). Germline V gene sequence: CDR1 DFQATT, CDR2 SNEGSKA (reference sequence). CDR3 length equals 16 residues. V lost 0 bases to trimming and J lost 3 bases, with 17 bases between them.